This TCR beta chain was recovered during a study of control samples from healthy donors and cancer patients. Sequencing used immunoSEQ multiplex PCR; TCRdb keeps in-frame clones, though not all of them. The sample holds 150,000 or so clones, 93% seen once. The CDR3 runs to 13 residues. V lost 2 bases and J lost 2, with 7 bases in between. Germline V gene sequence: CDR1 GTSNPN, CDR2 SVGIG (reference sequence). The sequence came from a man aged 18 to 35 in good health. Sequenced sample: blood. This sequence joins TRBV30 and TRBJ1-3; D gene unclear. The CDR3 sequence is CAWSWGAGNTIYF. In nucleotides, the CDR3 is TGTGCCTGGAGTTGGGGAGCTGGAAACACCATATATTTT. The complete variable domain, with remaining parts taken from reference TRBV30 and TRBJ1-3, reads SQTIHQWPATLVQPVGSPLSLECTVEGTSNPNLYWYRQAAGRGLQLLFYSVGIGQISSEVPQNLSASRPQDRQFILSSKKLLLSDSGFYLCAWSWGAGNTIYFGEGSWLTVV.